This T cell receptor (beta chain) derives from a study of shared clonotypes between healthy human individuals. Several immunoSEQ plates received, in even portions, the genomic DNA of each subset. The data were produced by immunoSEQ multiplex PCR, yet TCRdb's version contains in-frame clones alone and is incomplete. The sample contains 2 million to 2.5 million clones, just over 90% of which appear only once. Trimming left V 4 bases short and J 2 bases short, with 10 bases between. The CDR3 runs 14 residues. Germline V gene data show CDR1 as SNHLY and CDR2 as FYNNEI. Input material: naive CD4+ T cells from PBMCs. As for subset: CD45RA+ positively selected. V and J are TRBV2 and TRBJ2-3; D unclear. This receptor was identified in a man younger than 30 in good health. Some clones in this sample may be carry-over from other donors' samples. The CDR3 is CASSAGLLTDTQYF. The CDR3 DNA reads as TGTGCCAGCAGTGCAGGTTTGCTCACAGATACGCAGTATTTT.